The 22 T cell receptor beta chains below were found in one sample sequenced in a study of T cell responses to AZD1222 COVID-19 vaccine. TCRdb's copy holds only in-frame clones and misses some; the assay was immunoSEQ multiplex PCR. This sample carries roughly 99,000 clones, 80% to 95% of them seen once, and the ten largest clones take around 8.3%. The material was peripheral blood, obtained 28 days after the second AZD1222 dose. The receptor set was obtained from an adult who received the AZD1222 COVID-19 vaccine.

V is TRBV21-1 and J is TRBJ1-5. TRBV21-1 corresponds to a pseudogene. The CDR3 spans 19 residues. In DNA, the CDR3 is TGTGCCAGCAGCAAAGGGGGGAGACAATTGATTGTGGGCAATCAGCCCCAGCATTTT. Translation gives CASSKGGRQLIVGNQPQHF.

The chain recombines TRBV3-1 (or the pseudogene TRBV3-2) with TRBJ2-6; D is unclear. The CDR3 totals 17 residues. V dropped 1 base and J dropped 0 bases, with 10 bases sitting between them. The germline gives CDR1 LGHDT, CDR2 YNNKEL (reference sequence). This CDR3 is CASSQVIPSSGANVLTF. The DNA for the CDR3 is TGTGCCAGCAGCCAAGTAATCCCAAGCTCTGGGGCCAACGTCCTGACTTTC.

The rearrangement links TRBV7-8 to TRBJ2-3; the D gene is possibly TRBD1 (8 bases). CDR1 and CDR2 (germline): SGHVS, FQNEAQ. CDR3 length: 17 residues. V gave up 5 bases and J gave up 3 bases, with 21 bases separating them. The chain's CDR3 is CASSPRGAQGETDTQYF. CDR3 bases: TGTGCCAGCAGCCCCCGGGGGGCACAGGGGGAAACAGATACGCAGTATTTT.

This sequence joins TRBV5-1 and TRBJ2-2; 9 bases fit TRBD1. Unmatched junction bases numbered 3, after V lost 4 bases and J lost 5 bases. From germline, CDR1 is SGHRS and CDR2 YFSETQ. The CDR3 is 14 residues long. For the CDR3, the DNA is TGCGCCAGCAGCCCAGGACAGGGGACCGGGGAGCTGTTTTTT. This translates into CASSPGQGTGELFF.

The chain carries TRBV4-1 and TRBJ2-7; TRBD2 matches at 13 bases. J was trimmed by 0 bases and V by 1 base; bases with no gene match: 9. Per the germline V gene, CDR1 is MGHRA and CDR2 is YSYEKL. This CDR3 comprises 19 residues. The CDR3 loop is CASSQVFWGLAGSSYEQYF. The CDR3 coding sequence is TGCGCCAGCAGCCAAGTTTTCTGGGGACTAGCGGGAAGCTCCTACGAGCAGTACTTC.

CDR3 protein: CASSIRAGGPVLRGTQYF. CDR3 DNA sequence: TGTGCCAGTAGTATTCGAGCGGGAGGGCCGGTATTGAGAGGTACGCAGTATTTT. V and J are TRBV19 and TRBJ2-3, with TRBD2 matching 10 bases. The germline gives CDR1 LNHDA, CDR2 SQIVND (reference sequence). This CDR3 is 18 amino acids long. The J segment lost 8 bases and the V segment lost 3 bases, leaving 17 bases of the junction unmatched.

The gene calls are TRBV2 and TRBJ1-1, with D possibly being TRBD1 (5 bases). Germline lookup yields CDR1 SNHLY and CDR2 FYNNEI. The V gene lost 6 bases and the J gene lost 3 bases, with 17 bases spanning the gap. The CDR3 is made up of 15 amino acids. CDR3 sequence reads: CASRGGALGDTEAFF. The CDR3 DNA reads TGTGCCAGCAGGGGAGGGGCCCTAGGGGACACTGAAGCTTTCTTT.

This clone was seen just once. This sequence joins TRBV6-5 and TRBJ2-1; the D is unclear. CDR3 length equals 15 residues. CDR1 and CDR2 from the germline V gene are MNHEY and SVGAGI. V lost 0 bases and J 4 bases, leaving 10 bases between the germline ends. The CDR3 nucleotides are TGTGCCAGCAGTTACTCGGCAGGAGAATACAATGAGCAGTTCTTC. It is translated as CASSYSAGEYNEQFF.

The rearrangement links TRBV6-5 to TRBJ1-1, with D unclear. The CDR3 consists of 14 residues. Trimming stripped 4 bases from V and 0 bases from J, with 9 bases between. The germline gives CDR1 MNHEY, CDR2 SVGAGI. CDR3 coding DNA: TGTGCCAGCAGTTCTCAGAGGATGAACACTGAAGCTTTCTTT. Encoded protein: CASSSQRMNTEAFF.

V and J are TRBV3-1 (or the pseudogene TRBV3-2) and TRBJ2-7, with D tentatively TRBD1 (5 bases). Germline assignment: CDR1 LGHDT and CDR2 YNNKEL (reference sequence). Trimming pared 1 base from V and 6 bases from J, leaving 16 bases between. The CDR3 extends over 15 amino acids. Here the CDR3 DNA reads TGTGCCAGCAGCCAAGTAGTTAGTGGGGCTGGCGAGCAGTACTTC. Amino acid sequence: CASSQVVSGAGEQYF.

The J gene is TRBJ1-5, the V gene TRBV27; weak D call: TRBD1 (5 bases). The CDR3 totals 15 residues. Germline loops: CDR1 MNHEY, CDR2 SMNVEV (reference sequence). V lost 6 bases and J 3 bases, leaving 15 bases between the germline ends. The CDR3 DNA follows: TGTGCCAGCAGCTCTAAGGGGTGGTACAATCAGCCCCAGCATTTT. Encoded protein: CASSSKGWYNQPQHF.

The chain joins TRBV19 to TRBJ2-1, with 8 bases aligning to TRBD2. Germline CDR1 and CDR2: LNHDA and SQIVND (reference sequence). This CDR3 is 16 amino acids long. Unmatched junction bases numbered 6, after V lost 5 bases and J lost 0 bases. CDR3 nucleotide sequence: TGTGCCAGTAGTTCAATAGCGGGGAGCTCCTACAATGAGCAGTTCTTC. Translating gives CASSSIAGSSYNEQFF.

V gene TRBV6-6 combines with J gene TRBJ2-7; no firm D call. Looked up from germline, CDR1 is MNHNY and CDR2 is SVGAGI (reference sequence). The CDR3 consists of 12 residues. Trimming pared 6 bases from V and 2 bases from J, leaving 8 bases between. CDR3 nucleotides: TGTGCCAGCAGCCAAGACCCCTACGAGCAGTACTTC. Its translation: CASSQDPYEQYF.

The DNA for the CDR3 is TGTGCCAGCAGCTTAACCCAGGGGGCGACTCAGCCCCAGCATTTT. Its protein product is CASSLTQGATQPQHF. The gene calls are TRBV7-6 and TRBJ1-5, with 8 bases that match TRBD1. This CDR3 comprises 15 residues. V dropped 2 bases and J dropped 6; count of bases not matched to a gene: 6. Germline V gene lookup returns CDR1 SGHVS and CDR2 FNYEAQ. Complete variable domain (other parts from reference TRBV7-6 and TRBJ1-5): GAGVSQSPRYKVTKRGQDVALRCDPISGHVSLYWYRQALGQGPEFLTYFNYEAQQDKSGLPNDRFSAERPEGSISTLTIQRTEQRDSAMYRCASSLTQGATQPQHFGDGTRLSIL.

The chain links TRBV13 to TRBJ2-3, with D possibly TRBD1 on 5 matching bases. This CDR3 is 15 amino acids long. V gave up 0 bases and J gave up 3 bases, with 10 bases separating them. Per the germline V gene, CDR1 is PRHDT and CDR2 is FYEKMQ (reference sequence). This CDR3 is CASSLGGRVTDTQYF. For the CDR3, the DNA is TGTGCCAGCAGCTTAGGTGGCAGGGTGACAGATACGCAGTATTTT.

V usage is TRBV11-2 and J usage is TRBJ2-3, with a possible D match to TRBD1 (6 bases). The CDR3 is 14 residues long. V shed 6 bases and J shed 4 bases, with 14 bases lying between them. Germline V gene sequence: CDR1 SGHAT, CDR2 FQNNGV. CDR3 protein: CASRQGFRSDTQYF. CDR3 DNA: TGTGCCAGCAGACAGGGATTTAGGTCAGATACGCAGTATTTT.

The genes are TRBV2 and TRBJ1-1; weak D call: TRBD1 (5 bases). The length of the CDR3 is 13 residues. The V gene lost 4 bases and the J gene lost 3 bases, with 9 bases spanning the gap. Looked up from germline, CDR1 is SNHLY and CDR2 is FYNNEI. CDR3 sequence (DNA): TGTGCCAGCAGTGGGGGCGGGTACACTGAAGCTTTCTTT. Translated, it gives CASSGGGYTEAFF.

The chain joins TRBV7-8 to TRBJ2-5; no clear D. Between the trimmed V and J ends, which lost 5 bases and 2 bases, there was a span of 12 bases. CDR1 SGHVS and CDR2 FQNEAQ come from the germline V gene. This CDR3 comprises 14 residues. CDR3 coding DNA: TGTGCCAGCAGCCGCCGGCTCAAACAAGAGACCCAGTACTTC. As protein: CASSRRLKQETQYF.

The chain has TRBV19 and TRBJ2-7, with D possibly called TRBD1 or TRBD2 (5 bases each). The CDR3 has 13 amino acids. Trimming pared 10 bases from V and 6 bases from J, leaving 19 bases between. The germline CDR1 and CDR2 sequences are LNHDA and SQIVND (reference sequence). CDR3 in amino acids: CATRGAPGPEQYF. CDR3 bases: TGTGCCACTAGAGGGGCTCCGGGACCCGAGCAGTACTTC. Using reference TRBV19 and TRBJ2-7 for the parts outside the CDR3, the full variable domain is DGGITQSPKYLFRKEGQNVTLSCEQNLNHDAMYWYRQDPGQGLRLIYYSQIVNDFQKGDIAEGYSVSREKKESFPLTVTSAQKNPTAFYLCATRGAPGPEQYFGPGTRLTVT.

The chain employs TRBV7-2 and TRBJ1-2; TRBD1 aligns across 7 bases. Germline values: CDR1 SGHTA, CDR2 FQGNSA. The CDR3 runs to 19 residues. Losses at the gene ends were 6 bases for V and 4 bases for J; bases not matched to a gene: 23. CDR3 DNA: TGTGCCAGCAGTGGAGGTGTCGCTAGACAGGGCACAAATCGCTATGGCTACACCTTC. Its translation: CASSGGVARQGTNRYGYTF.

The rearrangement links TRBV28 to TRBJ2-7; tentatively, D is TRBD2 (8 bases). The CDR3 is 14 amino acids. Germline-derived CDR1 and CDR2 are MDHEN and SYDVKM. Trimming removed 7 bases at V and 3 bases at J, with 16 bases between. The CDR3 DNA follows: TGTGCCAGCACCCCGGGAGGGGGCAACTACGAGCAGTACTTC. It is translated as CASTPGGGNYEQYF.

This chain links TRBV6-1 with TRBJ1-6, with D perhaps matching TRBD1 (5 bases). V lost 5 bases and J 6 bases, leaving 11 bases between the germline ends. CDR3 length: 14 amino acids. The germline CDR1 and CDR2 sequences are MNHNS and SASEGT. The CDR3 sequence: CASSQRQTNSPLHF. Here the CDR3 DNA reads TGTGCCAGCAGTCAGCGACAGACTAATTCACCCCTCCACTTT.